These T cell receptor beta chains were read from a single sample in a study of shared clonotypes between healthy human individuals. Method: immunoSEQ multiplex PCR; TCRdb's copy keeps in-frame clones and lacks some. The table has roughly 2.4 million clones, more than 90% seen once; the top ten hold over 0.1%. The source material was naive CD4+ T cells sorted from blood. Every receptor here comes from a man between 18 and 29 years old in good health. Both conserved end residues are part of each CDR3. The D gene is left open where the match is weak. The size of a clone is reported for some rows only, either as once, few or many, or as a class for expanded clones.

abundance,j_gene,d_gene,len,v_gene,CDR3aa,CDR3nt
NA,TRBJ2-5,NA,16,TRBV15,CATSSQGRGTQETQYF,TGTGCCACCAGCTCCCAGGGCAGGGGAACCCAAGAGACCCAGTACTTC
NA,TRBJ1-1,TRBD1,13,TRBV10-3,CAISSTGGTEAFF,TGTGCCATCAGCTCGACAGGGGGCACTGAAGCTTTCTTT
NA,TRBJ2-7,NA,15,TRBV9,CASSVDGGGTYEQYF,TGTGCCAGCAGCGTAGACGGGGGAGGCACCTACGAGCAGTACTTC
NA,TRBJ2-7,TRBD2,16,TRBV13,CASSLVGAGGPNEQYF,TGTGCCAGCAGCTTAGTCGGCGCGGGAGGGCCCAACGAGCAGTACTTC
NA,TRBJ2-7,NA,15,TRBV10-3,CAISESTTLGYEQYF,TGTGCCATCAGTGAGTCCACCACTCTAGGCTACGAGCAGTACTTC
NA,TRBJ1-2,NA,15,TRBV27,CASSTILGPVYGYTF,TGTGCCAGCAGTACCATCCTAGGGCCGGTCTATGGCTACACCTTC
NA,TRBJ2-1,TRBD2,15,TRBV5-1,CASSQTSGSFREQFF,TGCGCCAGCAGCCAGACTAGCGGGAGTTTCCGGGAGCAGTTCTTC
NA,TRBJ1-5,NA,14,TRBV27,CASSPGGYNQPQHF,TGTGCCAGCAGCCCCGGGGGGTACAATCAGCCCCAGCATTTT
NA,TRBJ2-7,TRBD2,16,TRBV30,CAWSGGLAGGPYEQYF,TGTGCCTGGAGTGGCGGACTAGCGGGAGGGCCCTACGAGCAGTACTTC
once,TRBJ2-7,TRBD1,16,TRBV7-6,CASSLEGQVGSYEQYF,TGTGCCAGCAGCTTAGAGGGACAGGTTGGATCCTACGAGCAGTACTTC
NA,TRBJ1-4,TRBD1,17,TRBV19,CASSGRDRGYPGEKLFF,TGTGCCAGTAGTGGCCGGGACAGGGGCTATCCGGGGGAAAAACTGTTTTTT
NA,TRBJ2-7,NA,14,TRBV5-6,CASSYEPRVNEQYF,TGTGCCAGCAGCTACGAACCCAGGGTCAACGAGCAGTACTTC
NA,TRBJ2-7,TRBD1,13,TRBV7-2,CASSLERDSGQYF,TGTGCCAGCAGCTTGGAAAGGGACAGTGGACAGTACTTC
NA,TRBJ1-5,NA,15,TRBV5-1,CASSLSAEGNQPQHF,TGCGCCAGCAGCTTGTCCGCGGAAGGCAATCAGCCCCAGCATTTT
once,TRBJ2-7,TRBD1,14,TRBV5-1,CASHIGDSSYEQYF,TGCGCCAGCCACATAGGGGACAGCTCCTACGAGCAGTACTTC
NA,TRBJ1-1,NA,13,TRBV10-3,CAIGPQGNTEAFF,TGTGCCATCGGACCACAGGGTAACACTGAAGCTTTCTTT
NA,TRBJ2-7,NA,12,TRBV30,CAWTPTLHEQYF,TGTGCCTGGACCCCCACGCTACACGAGCAGTACTTC
NA,TRBJ2-3,NA,16,TRBV30,CAWRPYTSGGTDTQYF,TGTGCCTGGAGGCCTTATACTTCCGGCGGGACAGATACGCAGTATTTT
NA,TRBJ2-7,NA,16,TRBV18,CASSPPTGNSPSEQYF,TGTGCCAGCTCACCCCCCACAGGGAATTCCCCAAGCGAGCAGTACTTC
NA,TRBJ2-5,TRBD2,16,TRBV18,CASSPRLAGEQETQYF,TGTGCCAGCTCACCTCGACTAGCGGGGGAACAAGAGACCCAGTACTTC
NA,TRBJ2-7,TRBD2,19,TRBV19,CASSKIRTSGAGPPYEQYF,TGTGCCAGTAGTAAAATACGGACTAGCGGAGCGGGCCCTCCCTACGAGCAGTACTTC
NA,TRBJ2-3,TRBD1,16,TRBV10-2,CASSDRGQGGTDTQYF,TGCGCCAGCAGTGACCGGGGACAGGGTGGCACAGATACGCAGTATTTT
few,TRBJ2-1,TRBD2,14,TRBV28,CASKASGGYNEQFF,TGTGCCAGCAAGGCTAGCGGGGGCTACAATGAGCAGTTCTTC
NA,TRBJ1-4,NA,13,TRBV7-2,CASSLLFGEKLFF,TGTGCCAGCAGCCTGCTATTTGGTGAAAAACTGTTTTTT
NA,TRBJ2-5,NA,12,TRBV7-2,CASSLIAGTQYF,TGTGCCAGCAGCTTAATCGCCGGGACCCAGTACTTC
NA,TRBJ2-7,NA,17,TRBV19,CASSIVQDSESSYEQYF,TGTGCCAGTAGTATCGTTCAGGACAGCGAAAGCTCCTACGAGCAGTACTTC
NA,TRBJ2-3,TRBD1,14,TRBV4-1,CASSQTQGVDTQYF,TGCGCCAGCAGCCAAACCCAGGGGGTAGATACGCAGTATTTT
NA,TRBJ2-5,NA,13,TRBV5-4,CASSFPVGETQYF,TGTGCCAGCAGTTTCCCCGTTGGGGAGACCCAGTACTTC
once,TRBJ2-2,NA,14,TRBV9,CASSVGRNTGELFF,TGTGCCAGCAGCGTCGGCAGGAACACCGGGGAGCTGTTTTTT
NA,TRBJ1-2,NA,14,TRBV6-1,CASSEKYREVGYTF,TGTGCCAGCAGTGAAAAGTACAGGGAGGTTGGCTACACCTTC
NA,TRBJ2-3,TRBD2,16,TRBV6-5,CASSYSGRAVTDTQYF,TGTGCCAGCAGTTACTCTGGGAGGGCCGTAACAGATACGCAGTATTTT
NA,TRBJ1-4,NA,13,TRBV18,CASSSPGSSKLFF,TGTGCCAGCTCATCTCCAGGTAGCTCAAAACTGTTTTTT
NA,TRBJ1-6,NA,13,TRBV6-5,CASSYVGNSPLHF,TGTGCCAGCAGTTACGTCGGGAATTCACCCCTCCACTTT
NA,TRBJ2-2,NA,18,TRBV27,CASSAFLGQSTNTGELFF,TGTGCCAGCAGTGCCTTCTTGGGTCAGTCTACGAACACCGGGGAGCTGTTTTTT
NA,TRBJ2-7,NA,14,TRBV5-1,CASSLDGPGDEQYF,TGCGCCAGCAGCCTGGACGGTCCAGGGGACGAGCAGTACTTC
once,TRBJ1-2,NA,12,TRBV29-1,CSVDWETYGYTF,TGCAGCGTTGATTGGGAGACCTATGGCTACACCTTC
once,TRBJ2-3,TRBD1,16,TRBV23-1,CASSNSGGETVDTQYF,TGCGCCAGCAGCAACTCAGGGGGCGAAACAGTAGATACGCAGTATTTT
NA,TRBJ2-5,NA,15,TRBV6-1,CASSEARTFQETQYF,TGTGCCAGCAGTGAAGCTCGGACATTCCAAGAGACCCAGTACTTC
NA,TRBJ2-7,NA,12,TRBV30,CAWRFWTDEQYF,TGTGCCTGGAGATTTTGGACGGACGAGCAGTACTTC
NA,TRBJ1-6,TRBD1,15,TRBV27,CASSPGDRVVSPLHF,TGTGCCAGCAGTCCAGGGGACAGGGTAGTTTCACCCCTCCACTTT
NA,TRBJ1-4,NA,13,TRBV28,CASSSAGVEKLFF,TGTGCCAGCAGTTCGGCAGGGGTTGAAAAACTGTTTTTT
NA,TRBJ1-4,NA,16,TRBV5-4,CASSFYSGTDNEKLFF,TGTGCCAGCAGCTTCTATTCCGGGACGGATAATGAAAAACTGTTTTTT
NA,TRBJ2-4,TRBD1,14,TRBV28,CATRDSLAKNIQYF,TGTGCCACCCGGGACAGTTTAGCCAAAAACATTCAGTACTTC
NA,TRBJ2-1,NA,14,TRBV6-5,CASIETAKGVEQFF,TGTGCCAGCATTGAGACGGCTAAGGGGGTTGAGCAGTTCTTC
NA,TRBJ2-1,NA,13,TRBV28,CASTRGSYNEQFF,TGTGCCAGCACCCGGGGGTCCTACAATGAGCAGTTCTTC
NA,TRBJ1-2,TRBD1,16,TRBV5-4,CASSRVDRQNNYGYTF,TGTGCCAGCAGCCGGGTGGACAGGCAAAATAACTATGGCTACACCTTC
NA,TRBJ2-4,NA,14,TRBV13,CASSPRGSGNIQYF,TGTGCCAGCAGCCCAAGGGGGTCCGGGAACATTCAGTACTTC
NA,TRBJ2-1,NA,13,TRBV18,CASSPRLNNEQFF,TGTGCCAGCTCTCCTAGACTAAACAATGAGCAGTTCTTC
few,TRBJ1-1,NA,11,TRBV2,CASRENTEAFF,TGTGCCAGCAGGGAGAACACTGAAGCTTTCTTT
NA,TRBJ1-2,NA,14,TRBV18,CASSPRQQGNGYTF,TGTGCCAGCTCACCCAGACAACAGGGAAATGGCTACACCTTC
NA,TRBJ1-5,NA,15,TRBV2,CASSTQGYSNQPQHF,TGTGCCAGCAGTACGCAGGGTTATAGCAATCAGCCCCAGCATTTT
NA,TRBJ1-4,TRBD1,14,TRBV6-6,CASNPGGTNEKLFF,TGTGCCAGCAACCCAGGGGGCACTAATGAAAAACTGTTTTTT
NA,TRBJ1-4,NA,12,TRBV10-3,CAISSPGEKLFF,TGTGCCATCAGCTCCCCTGGTGAAAAACTGTTTTTT